The sequence of this T cell receptor beta chain was determined in a study of cytomegalovirus exposure and HLA in healthy donors. Background on the study: Most donors, around 81% of a few hundred genotyped, fell in the Caucasian-associated ancestry cluster. Findings of the study overall: Presence/absence results assume similar sequencing depth per donor, which may not hold. Sequences of the TCR beta chain were said to predict the HLA-A and HLA-B alleles of most subjects accurately. Many donors shared some public TCRs, even though most TCR sequences were rare.

The V end lost 5 bases, the J end lost 6 bases, and 8 bases lay between the germline ends. This CDR3 region has 13 residues. In germline, CDR1 is LNHNV, CDR2 YYDKDF (reference sequence). The primer mix had 60 Vbeta and 13 Jbeta primers. Clones were read by immunoSEQ multiplex PCR, and TCRdb kept only the in-frame ones, dropping some. The table records 130,000 or so clones, roughly 8.3% of them present only once. A note on this clone: Its antigen is not known.

This clonotype was sampled from a man between 35 and 55 years old in good health and CMV-seronegative. The sequencing sample was made of PBMCs. V is TRBV15 and J is TRBJ1-6; D is ambiguous. The CDR3 loop reads CATSLALNSPLHF. The CDR3 DNA reads as TGTGCCACCAGCCTAGCACTTAATTCACCCCTCCACTTT. Full variable domain (missing parts from reference TRBV15 and TRBJ1-6): DAMVIQNPRYQVTQFGKPVTLSCSQTLNHNVMYWYQQKSSQAPKLLFHYYDKDFNNEADTPDNFQSRRPNTSFCFLDIRSPGLGDTAMYLCATSLALNSPLHFGNGTRLTVT.